The rows below give T cell receptor beta chains drawn from one sample of a study of technical replicates of blood from a handful of donors. The data were produced by immunoSEQ multiplex PCR, yet TCRdb's version contains in-frame clones alone and is incomplete. The sample lists some 80,000 clones; 90% to 97% were seen once. What was sequenced was T cells isolated from PBMCs. These receptors originate from a human donor in good health. Both conserved end residues are part of each CDR3. The order of the fields is clone size, V gene, J gene, D gene, CDR3 protein, CDR3 DNA. The D gene is left open where the match is weak. Clone size is given for some rows only: seen once, a few or many times, or a class if the clone is expanded.

clone size: .
V gene: TRBV6-5
J gene: TRBJ1-5
D gene: TRBD1
CDR3 protein: CASSVGQADYQPQHF
CDR3 DNA: TGTGCCAGCAGTGTGGGACAGGCCGATTATCAGCCCCAGCATTTT

clone size: .
V gene: TRBV6-1
J gene: TRBJ2-3
D gene: .
CDR3 protein: CASSEYGGGDTQYF
CDR3 DNA: TGTGCCAGCAGTGAATATGGCGGCGGGGATACGCAGTATTTT

clone size: .
V gene: TRBV19
J gene: TRBJ2-6
D gene: .
CDR3 protein: CASSVQGSSGANVLTF
CDR3 DNA: TGTGCCAGTAGTGTGCAGGGTTCCTCTGGGGCCAACGTCCTGACTTTC

clone size: .
V gene: TRBV29-1
J gene: TRBJ1-2
D gene: .
CDR3 protein: CSVVGGINYGYTF
CDR3 DNA: TGCAGCGTTGTCGGGGGAATAAACTATGGCTACACCTTC

clone size: once
V gene: TRBV6-5
J gene: TRBJ2-1
D gene: .
CDR3 protein: CVSSYPGSYNEQFF
CDR3 DNA: TGTGTCAGCAGTTACCCGGGCTCCTACAATGAGCAGTTCTTC

clone size: .
V gene: TRBV19
J gene: TRBJ1-2
D gene: .
CDR3 protein: CASRSPAGGYTF
CDR3 DNA: TGTGCCAGTAGATCCCCCGCCGGTGGCTACACCTTC

clone size: .
V gene: TRBV9
J gene: TRBJ2-5
D gene: TRBD2
CDR3 protein: CASSARANGLAVKETQYF
CDR3 DNA: TGTGCCAGCAGCGCCCGGGCGAATGGACTAGCTGTAAAAGAGACCCAGTACTTC

clone size: .
V gene: TRBV7-6
J gene: TRBJ1-1
D gene: .
CDR3 protein: CASSLRQPNEAFF
CDR3 DNA: TGTGCCAGCAGCCTCCGACAGCCCAATGAAGCTTTCTTT

clone size: .
V gene: TRBV7-8
J gene: TRBJ2-3
D gene: TRBD1
CDR3 protein: CASSLFRTGSTDTQYF
CDR3 DNA: TGTGCCAGCAGCTTATTTAGGACAGGGAGCACAGATACGCAGTATTTT

clone size: .
V gene: TRBV29-1
J gene: TRBJ1-2
D gene: .
CDR3 protein: CSVTQGLPYGYTF
CDR3 DNA: TGCAGCGTCACCCAGGGGTTACCCTATGGCTACACCTTC

clone size: .
V gene: TRBV7-9
J gene: TRBJ2-7
D gene: TRBD2
CDR3 protein: CASSSQREKENEQYF
CDR3 DNA: TGTGCCAGCAGCTCCCAGCGGGAGAAGGAAAACGAGCAGTACTTC

clone size: .
V gene: TRBV7-9
J gene: TRBJ2-7
D gene: .
CDR3 protein: CASTRSDEQYF
CDR3 DNA: TGTGCCAGCACTCGTAGCGACGAGCAGTACTTC

clone size: .
V gene: TRBV7-9
J gene: TRBJ2-2
D gene: TRBD2
CDR3 protein: CASSSPGLAGGANTGELFF
CDR3 DNA: TGTGCCAGCAGCTCACCGGGACTAGCGGGAGGGGCGAACACCGGGGAGCTGTTTTTT

clone size: .
V gene: TRBV30
J gene: TRBJ2-1
D gene: TRBD2
CDR3 protein: CAWSALAGIYNEQFF
CDR3 DNA: TGTGCCTGGAGTGCGCTAGCGGGAATCTACAATGAGCAGTTCTTC

clone size: .
V gene: TRBV6-5
J gene: TRBJ2-2
D gene: .
CDR3 protein: CASSYSIAGNTGELFF
CDR3 DNA: TGTGCCAGCAGTTACTCGATCGCGGGTAATACCGGGGAGCTGTTTTTT

clone size: .
V gene: TRBV13
J gene: TRBJ1-1
D gene: .
CDR3 protein: CASSSEQGNTEAFF
CDR3 DNA: TGTGCCAGCAGCTCAGAACAGGGAAACACTGAAGCTTTCTTT

clone size: once
V gene: TRBV19
J gene: TRBJ1-1
D gene: TRBD1
CDR3 protein: CASSIALLTGLNTEAFF
CDR3 DNA: TGTGCCAGTAGTATAGCCCTCCTGACAGGGCTCAACACTGAAGCTTTCTTT

clone size: .
V gene: TRBV10-1
J gene: TRBJ2-5
D gene: TRBD2
CDR3 protein: CASSNSGGETQYF
CDR3 DNA: TGCGCCAGCAGTAACTCGGGGGGAGAGACCCAGTACTTC

clone size: .
V gene: TRBV13
J gene: TRBJ2-1
D gene: TRBD2
CDR3 protein: CASSLLAGRNEQFF
CDR3 DNA: TGTGCCAGCAGCCTGCTAGCGGGACGCAATGAGCAGTTCTTC

clone size: .
V gene: TRBV11-2
J gene: TRBJ2-1
D gene: TRBD2
CDR3 protein: CASSELAGPLNEQFF
CDR3 DNA: TGTGCCAGCAGCGAACTAGCGGGACCACTCAATGAGCAGTTCTTC

clone size: .
V gene: TRBV7-9
J gene: TRBJ2-1
D gene: .
CDR3 protein: CASSVQLGANEQFF
CDR3 DNA: TGTGCCAGCAGCGTACAGCTGGGTGCCAATGAGCAGTTCTTC

clone size: .
V gene: TRBV5-4
J gene: TRBJ2-7
D gene: TRBD2
CDR3 protein: CASSLVSGSLDEQYF
CDR3 DNA: TGTGCCAGCAGCTTGGTTAGCGGGAGTCTAGACGAGCAGTACTTC

clone size: once
V gene: TRBV15
J gene: TRBJ2-7
D gene: TRBD1
CDR3 protein: CATSRDRGPYEQYF
CDR3 DNA: TGTGCCACCAGCAGAGACAGGGGGCCCTACGAGCAGTACTTC

clone size: few
V gene: TRBV9
J gene: TRBJ1-1
D gene: .
CDR3 protein: CASSVARVGLGVTEAFF
CDR3 DNA: TGTGCCAGCAGCGTTGCTAGGGTGGGTCTAGGGGTCACTGAAGCTTTCTTT

clone size: .
V gene: TRBV28
J gene: TRBJ2-7
D gene: .
CDR3 protein: CASKDPPGTSYEQYF
CDR3 DNA: TGTGCCAGCAAGGATCCCCCCGGGACAAGCTACGAGCAGTACTTC

clone size: .
V gene: TRBV27
J gene: TRBJ2-1
D gene: TRBD2
CDR3 protein: CASSFAGGPYNEQFF
CDR3 DNA: TGTGCCAGCAGTTTTGCGGGAGGGCCCTACAATGAGCAGTTCTTC

clone size: .
V gene: TRBV5-8
J gene: TRBJ2-5
D gene: TRBD2
CDR3 protein: CASTLGLAGLQETQYF
CDR3 DNA: TGTGCCAGCACCTTAGGTCTAGCGGGCCTTCAAGAGACCCAGTACTTC

clone size: once
V gene: TRBV2
J gene: TRBJ2-7
D gene: TRBD1
CDR3 protein: CASSGQDYSYEQYF
CDR3 DNA: TGTGCCAGCAGCGGACAGGATTACTCCTACGAGCAGTACTTC

clone size: .
V gene: TRBV27
J gene: TRBJ2-2
D gene: TRBD2
CDR3 protein: CASSRLAGVSGELFF
CDR3 DNA: TGTGCCAGCAGTAGACTAGCGGGAGTTTCCGGGGAGCTGTTTTTT

clone size: .
V gene: TRBV29-1
J gene: TRBJ1-5
D gene: .
CDR3 protein: CSVGLAANQPQHF
CDR3 DNA: TGCAGCGTTGGATTAGCTGCGAATCAGCCCCAGCATTTT

clone size: .
V gene: TRBV6-5
J gene: TRBJ1-1
D gene: TRBD1
CDR3 protein: CASSYADRGRTEAFF
CDR3 DNA: TGTGCCAGCAGTTACGCAGACAGGGGTAGGACTGAAGCTTTCTTT

clone size: .
V gene: TRBV5-4
J gene: TRBJ2-2
D gene: .
CDR3 protein: CASRTSGSNTGELFF
CDR3 DNA: TGTGCCAGCAGAACCTCAGGGTCCAACACCGGGGAGCTGTTTTTT

clone size: .
V gene: TRBV28
J gene: TRBJ1-1
D gene: TRBD1
CDR3 protein: CASSTPGRGYWDTEAFF
CDR3 DNA: TGTGCCAGCAGTACTCCGGGCAGGGGGTACTGGGACACTGAAGCTTTCTTT

clone size: .
V gene: TRBV5-1
J gene: TRBJ2-2
D gene: .
CDR3 protein: CASSFPGTNTGELFF
CDR3 DNA: TGCGCCAGCAGCTTCCCGGGGACGAACACCGGGGAGCTGTTTTTT

clone size: .
V gene: TRBV5-1
J gene: TRBJ2-2
D gene: TRBD2
CDR3 protein: CASSFNGREDTGELFF
CDR3 DNA: TGCGCCAGCAGCTTTAATGGGCGGGAGGACACCGGGGAGCTGTTTTTT

clone size: .
V gene: TRBV7-2
J gene: TRBJ1-2
D gene: .
CDR3 protein: CASSLLVAWGHGYTF
CDR3 DNA: TGTGCCAGCAGCTTATTGGTCGCGTGGGGGCATGGCTACACCTTC

clone size: .
V gene: TRBV5-5
J gene: TRBJ1-1
D gene: .
CDR3 protein: CASSLVALNTEAFF
CDR3 DNA: TGTGCCAGCAGCTTGGTAGCCCTGAACACTGAAGCTTTCTTT

clone size: .
V gene: TRBV18
J gene: TRBJ1-3
D gene: .
CDR3 protein: CASSPPTAGNTIYF
CDR3 DNA: TGTGCCAGCTCACCACCGACAGCCGGAAACACCATATATTTT

clone size: .
V gene: TRBV18
J gene: TRBJ2-7
D gene: TRBD2
CDR3 protein: CASSPAGGSNEQYF
CDR3 DNA: TGTGCCAGCTCACCAGCGGGAGGGTCCAACGAGCAGTACTTC

clone size: .
V gene: TRBV19
J gene: TRBJ1-1
D gene: .
CDR3 protein: CASFHRAIAFF
CDR3 DNA: TGTGCCAGTTTTCACAGGGCAATTGCTTTCTTT

clone size: .
V gene: TRBV9
J gene: TRBJ2-3
D gene: .
CDR3 protein: CASSPISGHTDTQYF
CDR3 DNA: TGTGCCAGCAGCCCGATTAGCGGACACACAGATACGCAGTATTTT

clone size: once
V gene: TRBV30
J gene: TRBJ2-3
D gene: TRBD2
CDR3 protein: CAWSVRRSAGGQLTDTQYF
CDR3 DNA: TGTGCCTGGAGTGTAAGGCGCTCGGCGGGAGGGCAGTTAACAGATACGCAGTATTTT